Below are 29 T cell receptor beta chains sequenced from a single sample in a study of blood T cells in healthy people across ages. A J-beta primer mix and a sample-barcoded 5' primer were used in a second PCR of roughly 6 to 11 cycles. TCRdb used MiXCR to reprocess the 5' RACE reads, holding one entry per CDR3 protein. The sample shows around 650,000 distinct CDR3 sequences, 40% to 45% of them seen only once. Sequencing was carried out using blood. The receptors were gathered from a man aged 80 or over in good health.

DNA for the CDR3: TGCAGTGCTAGAGTGAGACATGAGCAGTTCTTC. Translated, it gives CSARVRHEQFF. This chain uses TRBV20-1 with TRBJ2-1; D not resolved. The CDR3 consists of 11 residues. The V gene lost 1 base and the J gene lost 8 bases, with 6 bases spanning the gap. Germline V gives CDR1 DFQATT, CDR2 SNEGSKA (reference sequence).

The chain couples TRBV20-1 to TRBJ1-1, with D maybe TRBD1 (6 bases). Germline CDR1 is DFQATT and CDR2 is SNEGSKA (reference sequence). CDR3 length equals 13 residues. V lost 6 bases to trimming and J lost 5 bases, with 16 bases between them. The CDR3 coding sequence is TGCAGTGCCCGGAGGGGAGGGGGAACTGAAGCTTTCTTT. The encoded protein is CSARRGGGTEAFF.

This chain links TRBV3-1 with TRBJ2-1; TRBD2 might be the D (6 bases). Trimming stripped 4 bases from V and 8 bases from J, with 18 bases between. The CDR3 covers 15 residues. CDR1 is LGHDT, CDR2 YNNKEL, per germline (reference sequence). CDR3 sequence reads: CASSPQAIWGDEQFF. In nucleotides, the CDR3 is TGTGCCAGCAGCCCGCAGGCCATCTGGGGGGATGAGCAGTTCTTC.

This clonotype has just one count. This chain joins TRBV12-3 or TRBV12-4 and TRBJ2-5, with TRBD2 identical over 9 bases. The CDR3 runs 15 residues. The trim removed 1 base at V and 11 bases at J, leaving 11 bases unmatched. CDR3 residues: CASSLGAGGGNEQYF. The CDR3 DNA reads as TGTGCCAGCAGTTTAGGAGCGGGAGGTGGCAATGAGCAGTACTTC.

The J gene is TRBJ2-2, the V gene TRBV10-1; D is uncertain. CDR1 is WNHNN, CDR2 SYGVQD, per germline (reference sequence). V dropped 4 bases and J dropped 2 bases, with 8 bases sitting between them. The CDR3 length is 14 residues. CDR3 loop: CASSVSLNTGELFF. DNA for the CDR3: TGCGCCAGCAGTGTGAGTCTTAACACCGGGGAGCTGTTTTTT.

This clonotype was seen only a few times. V is TRBV12-3 or TRBV12-4 and J is TRBJ2-3, with D hard to call. This CDR3 spans 13 amino acids. V lost 5 bases, J lost 4 bases, and 10 bases lay in between. The CDR3 coding sequence is TGTGCCAGCAGTAGAGGACGAGCAGATACGCAGTATTTT. Amino acid sequence: CASSRGRADTQYF.

The gene calls are TRBV27 and TRBJ2-1, with a possible D match to TRBD1 (5 bases). V gave up 4 bases and J gave up 1 base, with 11 bases separating them. From germline, CDR1 is MNHEY and CDR2 SMNVEV (reference sequence). CDR3 size: 15 residues. The CDR3 sequence is CASSSGARSYNEQFF. The CDR3 DNA sequence: TGTGCCAGCAGTTCTGGGGCGAGGTCCTACAATGAGCAGTTCTTC.

Details on this clonotype: The junction and the germline gene differ at one end; a read error may be behind it. The chain combines TRBV6-5 with TRBJ2-1; D is possibly TRBD1 or TRBD2 (5 bases each). This CDR3 is 15 amino acids long. Germline V CDR1 and CDR2: MNHEY, SVGAGI. CDR3 nucleotides: TGTGCCAGCAGGGGTTGGGGGATAGGTATAAATGCGCAGTTCTTC. It translates to CASRGWGIGINAQFF.

At least ten counts were recorded for this clonotype. The J gene is TRBJ2-1, the V gene TRBV29-1; 10 bases agree with TRBD1. The CDR3 length is 14 residues. J was trimmed by 7 bases and V by 6 bases; bases with no gene match: 9. Germline V gene sequence: CDR1 SQVTM, CDR2 ANQGSEA. CDR3 sequence (DNA): TGCAGCGTAGGACAGGGGGACCCACCGAATGAGCAGTTCTTC. It specifies CSVGQGDPPNEQFF.

This clonotype was found a few times. This chain uses TRBV7-2 with TRBJ2-3; perhaps TRBD1 as D (6 bases). The CDR3 runs 16 residues. Germline V gene sequence: CDR1 SGHTA, CDR2 FQGNSA. V shed 1 base and J shed 1 base, with 12 bases lying between them. In DNA, the CDR3 is TGTGCCAGCAGCTTAGTCAAGGCAGGGGGCACAGATACGCAGTATTTT. It codes for CASSLVKAGGTDTQYF.

The chain has TRBV27 and TRBJ2-1; D may be TRBD2 (5 bases). CDR1 is MNHEY and CDR2 is SMNVEV in the germline V gene (reference sequence). This CDR3 is built from 15 residues. The germline V and J ends were trimmed by 2 bases and 7 bases, with 15 bases remaining between them. CDR3 sequence (DNA): TGTGCCAGCAGTTTAGGAGGACCGGTACGAAATGAGCAGTTCTTC. Translating it yields CASSLGGPVRNEQFF.

The genes are TRBV11-3 and TRBJ2-1, with TRBD2 identical over 9 bases. The CDR3 length is 15 residues. J was trimmed by 8 bases and V by 5 bases; bases with no gene match: 10. The germline CDR1 and CDR2 sequences are SGHNT and YENEEA. The CDR3 region has the DNA TGTGCCAGCAGCGAGACTAGCGGTCAAGGGCATGAGCAGTTCTTC. It codes for CASSETSGQGHEQFF.

The sample holds a few counts of this clonotype. The chain couples TRBV27 to TRBJ2-3; 7 bases are a match to TRBD2. The CDR3 is made up of 15 amino acids. V lost 7 bases, J lost 0 bases, and 7 bases stayed unmatched. Per germline, CDR1 MNHEY and CDR2 SMNVEV (reference sequence). The CDR3 reads CASKGGGSSTDTQYF. The CDR3 nucleotides are TGTGCCAGCAAAGGCGGGGGTTCTAGCACAGATACGCAGTATTTT.

The genes are TRBV7-6 and TRBJ2-3, with 7 bases that match TRBD1. This CDR3 has 16 residues. V was pared by 4 bases and J by 1 base, with 8 bases of the junction left unmatched. Germline V gene sequence: CDR1 SGHVS, CDR2 FNYEAQ. Here the CDR3 reads CASSSPTGLGTDTQYF. The DNA of the CDR3 is TGTGCCAGCAGCTCTCCGACAGGGTTGGGCACAGATACGCAGTATTTT.

The rearrangement joins TRBV2 to TRBJ2-7; D may correspond to TRBD1 or TRBD2 (5 bases each). V lost 6 bases and J lost 4, with 25 bases in between. CDR3 length: 17 residues. The germline CDR1 and CDR2 sequences are SNHLY and FYNNEI. In DNA form, the CDR3 reads TGTGCCAGCAGCCGGGATTCAGCAGGGTTCAGGCCTTACGAGCAGTACTTC. The encoded protein is CASSRDSAGFRPYEQYF.

This clonotype was seen repeatedly, ten times or more. This chain links TRBV20-1 with TRBJ2-1; 10 nucleotides line up with TRBD2. The CDR3 runs 14 residues. CDR1 is DFQATT, CDR2 SNEGSKA, per germline (reference sequence). This CDR3 is CSADTSGKDNEQFF. The CDR3 DNA sequence: TGCAGCGCAGATACTAGCGGGAAAGACAATGAGCAGTTCTTC.

In this sample, this clonotype turned up a few times. This chain joins TRBV3-1 and TRBJ2-3; no firm D call. V was pared by 2 bases and J by 2 bases, with 8 bases between. This CDR3 has 14 amino acids. Germline V gene lookup returns CDR1 LGHDT and CDR2 YNNKEL (reference sequence). This CDR3 is CASSQSRSTDTQYF. The CDR3 nucleotides are TGTGCCAGCAGCCAAAGCAGGTCCACAGATACGCAGTATTTT.

This clonotype was seen a handful of times. V and J are TRBV20-1 and TRBJ2-3; D not resolved. CDR3 length: 12 amino acids. V lost 2 bases, J lost 4 bases, and 7 bases lay in between. Per the germline V gene, CDR1 is DFQATT and CDR2 is SNEGSKA (reference sequence). The CDR3 sequence is CSARISPDTQYF. In DNA, the CDR3 is TGCAGTGCTAGAATATCCCCAGATACGCAGTATTTT.

In its sample, this clonotype was seen a few times. The CDR3 region has the DNA TGCAGTGCTAGAGGCACCCCTGGGGCCAACGTCCTGACTTTC. Translating gives CSARGTPGANVLTF. V and J are TRBV20-1 and TRBJ2-6; unclear D gene. Deletions cut 1 base from V and 2 bases from J, with 6 bases between. This CDR3 comprises 14 residues. CDR1 is DFQATT and CDR2 is SNEGSKA in the germline V gene (reference sequence).

This clonotype has just a few counts. A much bigger clone sits one base away, suggesting this may be a read error. This rearrangement joins TRBV5-5 to TRBJ2-7; D remains unclear. The CDR3 consists of 13 residues. V was clipped by 3 bases and J by 3 bases, with 10 bases between them. CDR1 is SGHKS and CDR2 is YYEKEE in the germline V gene (reference sequence). CDR3 nucleotides: TGTGCCAGCAGCTGGAAATTTAACTACGAGCAGTACTTC. Translating it yields CASSWKFNYEQYF.

V gene TRBV15 combines with J gene TRBJ2-5, with D unclear. V shed 1 base and J shed 2 bases, with 5 bases lying between them. The CDR3 sequence is 13 residues long. The germline CDR1 and CDR2 sequences are LNHNV and YYDKDF (reference sequence). The CDR3 sequence is CATSRGAQETQYF. CDR3 DNA sequence: TGTGCCACCAGCAGAGGGGCGCAAGAGACCCAGTACTTC.

This clonotype was seen at least ten times. The chain employs TRBV12-3 or TRBV12-4 and TRBJ1-2; D is unclear. This CDR3 contains 9 residues. The germline V and J ends were trimmed by 7 bases and 10 bases, with 7 bases remaining between them. The CDR3 sequence: CASTPSYTF. CDR3 in DNA: TGTGCCAGCACCCCTTCCTACACCTTC.

J is TRBJ2-1 and V is TRBV5-1, with 8 bases identical to TRBD1. The J call could be wrong; TRBJ2-7 is a better fit for the DNA end. Germline-derived CDR1 and CDR2 are SGHRS and YFSETQ. CDR3 length equals 16 residues. The CDR3 sequence: CASSDPQGGGLNEQYF. In DNA, the CDR3 is TGCGCCAGCAGCGACCCACAGGGGGGAGGATTGAATGAGCAGTACTTC.

The CDR3 loop reads CASSVRLAGYEQYF. In DNA form, the CDR3 reads TGTGCCAGCAGTGTGAGGCTAGCGGGCTACGAGCAGTACTTC. The rearrangement joins TRBV2 to TRBJ2-7, with TRBD2 matching over 8 bases. CDR3 length equals 14 residues. The junction had 5 bases not matched to a gene; V was cut back by 4 bases and J by 3 bases. Germline V CDR1 and CDR2: SNHLY, FYNNEI.

The chain carries TRBV30 and TRBJ2-1; D remains unclear. Per germline, CDR1 GTSNPN and CDR2 SVGIG (reference sequence). Trimming removed 2 bases at V and 4 bases at J, with 6 bases between. The CDR3 extends over 12 amino acids. CDR3 DNA: TGTGCCTGGAGTTACGGGTACAATGAGCAGTTCTTC. This translates into CAWSYGYNEQFF. The whole variable domain, filled in from reference TRBV30 and TRBJ2-1, reads SQTIHQWPATLVQPVGSPLSLECTVEGTSNPNLYWYRQAAGRGLQLLFYSVGIGQISSEVPQNLSASRPQDRQFILSSKKLLLSDSGFYLCAWSYGYNEQFFGPGTRLTVL.

The genes are TRBV4-1 and TRBJ2-5, with TRBD2 matching 9 bases. The CDR3 has 16 amino acids. Per the germline V gene, CDR1 is MGHRA and CDR2 is YSYEKL. The V gene end was trimmed by 1 base and the J gene end by 2 bases; junction bases not matched to a gene: 5. The CDR3 coding sequence is TGCGCCAGCAGCCAAGTCCGACTAGCGGAACAAGAGACCCAGTACTTC. It translates to CASSQVRLAEQETQYF.

The genes are TRBV7-2 and TRBJ1-1; no clear D. Per the germline V gene, CDR1 is SGHTA and CDR2 is FQGNSA. V was cut by 2 bases and J by 4 bases, with 8 bases left in between. This CDR3 has 13 residues. The CDR3 bases are TGTGCCAGCAGCTTATCTCTGAGCACTGAAGCTTTCTTT. Translating it yields CASSLSLSTEAFF.

The chain joins TRBV4-3 to TRBJ2-7; the match to TRBD1 covers 7 bases. V shed 0 bases and J 7 bases; nucleotides not matched to a gene: 9. Germline lookup yields CDR1 LGHNA and CDR2 YSLEER. The CDR3 consists of 15 residues. The CDR3 spells CASSQDIETGNEQYF. The CDR3 DNA is TGCGCCAGCAGCCAAGATATCGAGACAGGGAATGAGCAGTACTTC.

The CDR3 sequence: CASSVVISGELFF. In DNA form, the CDR3 reads TGTGCCAGCAGTGTAGTAATTAGCGGGGAGCTGTTTTTT. The chain recombines TRBV12-3 or TRBV12-4 with TRBJ2-2; D call uncertain. V lost 5 bases, J lost 7 bases, and 11 bases lay in between. This CDR3 has 13 residues.